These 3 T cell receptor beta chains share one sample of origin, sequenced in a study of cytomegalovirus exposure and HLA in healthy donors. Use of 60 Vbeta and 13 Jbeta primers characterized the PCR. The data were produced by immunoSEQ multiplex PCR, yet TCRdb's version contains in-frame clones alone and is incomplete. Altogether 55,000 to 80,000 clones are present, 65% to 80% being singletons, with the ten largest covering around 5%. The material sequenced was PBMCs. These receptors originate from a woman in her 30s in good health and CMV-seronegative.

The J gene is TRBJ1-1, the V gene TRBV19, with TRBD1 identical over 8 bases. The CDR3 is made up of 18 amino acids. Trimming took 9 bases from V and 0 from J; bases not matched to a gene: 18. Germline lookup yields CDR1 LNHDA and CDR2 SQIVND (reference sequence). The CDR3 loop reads CARTDRGPSTDVNTEAFF. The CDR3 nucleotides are TGTGCCAGGACCGACAGGGGACCAAGCACGGATGTGAACACTGAAGCTTTCTTT. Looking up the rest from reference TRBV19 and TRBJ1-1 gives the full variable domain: DGGITQSPKYLFRKEGQNVTLSCEQNLNHDAMYWYRQDPGQGLRLIYYSQIVNDFQKGDIAEGYSVSREKKESFPLTVTSAQKNPTAFYLCARTDRGPSTDVNTEAFFGQGTRLTVV.

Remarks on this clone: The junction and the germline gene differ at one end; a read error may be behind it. DNA of the CDR3: TGTGCCAGCAGTTTAGGAGGGTCTAACTACGAGCAGCACTTC. It specifies CASSLGGSNYEQHF. The chain couples TRBV27 to TRBJ2-7; D might be TRBD2 (6 bases). CDR3 length: 14 residues. Germline V gene data show CDR1 as MNHEY and CDR2 as SMNVEV (reference sequence).

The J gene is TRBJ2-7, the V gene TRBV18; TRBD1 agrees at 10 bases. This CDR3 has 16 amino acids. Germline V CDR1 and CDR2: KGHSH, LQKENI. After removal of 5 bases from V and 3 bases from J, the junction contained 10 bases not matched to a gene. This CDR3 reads CASSFGQGGPLYEQYF. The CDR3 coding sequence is TGTGCCAGCTCATTTGGACAGGGGGGCCCCCTCTACGAGCAGTACTTC.